This T cell receptor (beta chain) was identified in a study of blood T cell repertoires in COVID-19. At the level of the study: From the United States, Italy and Spain came samples of acute and convalescent COVID-19.

The CDR3 length is 16 residues. V lost 7 bases to trimming and J lost 7 bases; unmatched junction nucleotides: 13. The germline V gene has CDR1 LNHDA and CDR2 SQIVND (reference sequence). In the original workflow: Amplification with reference gene primers provided the estimates of nucleated cell counts. The protocol was immunoSEQ multiplex PCR, while the TCRdb copy is restricted to in-frame clones and leaves out a portion. D and trimming were read from the DNA, whereas the V and J calls and clone size are those reported in that table. The table shows about 85,000 clones, with around 90% occurring only once. This clone came up once.

Source material: peripheral blood. The receptor's source is an elderly woman with active or convalescent COVID-19. The V call is TRBV19, the J call TRBJ2-1, with 10 positions matching TRBD2. Written as DNA, the CDR3 is TGTGCCAGTATCGGATCCCGGGCTAGCGGGAGTAATGAGCAGTTCTTC. Amino acid sequence: CASIGSRASGSNEQFF.